The sequence of this T cell receptor beta chain was determined in a study of blood T cell repertoires in COVID-19. On the study more broadly: The United States, Italy and Spain provided the acute and convalescent COVID-19 samples. T cells, B-cell-depleted T cells, or PBMCs provided the cDNA or gDNA that served as material.

This CDR3 is built from 13 residues. Trimming cost V 4 bases and J 4 bases, with 11 bases left between them. Germline CDR1 reads SQVTM; CDR2 reads ANQGSEA. Original methodology: Estimated nucleated cell counts came from reference gene primer amplification. TCRdb's copy holds only in-frame clones and misses some; the assay was immunoSEQ multiplex PCR. Clone size and the V and J calls come from that table; the DNA yielded D and trimming. The sample has 150,000 to 200,000 clones; around four fifths are singletons. The sample comprised peripheral blood. The J gene is TRBJ2-1, the V gene TRBV29-1, with D uncertain. The clonotype comes from a woman of 80 years or more with acute or convalescent COVID-19. The CDR3 DNA reads TGCAGCGTTGTCAGGCAGGTTTACAATGAGCAGTTCTTC. Encoded protein: CSVVRQVYNEQFF.